The rows below give T cell receptor beta chains drawn from one sample of a study of blood T cell repertoires in COVID-19. TCRdb keeps only in-frame clones here, not all; method: immunoSEQ multiplex PCR. The sample yields fewer than 200,000 clones, roughly nine tenths seen once. The sequenced material came from PBMCs or T cells enriched from blood (not recorded which). Source of these receptors: a woman between 40 and 50 years old in a cohort exposed to, infected with or recovered from COVID-19 (not recorded which). Each CDR3 is given with its conserved first and last residue. D genes are given only for firm matches. Clone size is stated in some rows and not others, as once, few, many or a class when expanded.

cdr3_aa	cdr3_nt	v_call	d_call	clone_size	cdr3_length	j_call
CATRQNTEAFF	TGCGCCACCAGACAGAACACTGAAGCTTTCTTT	TRBV10-2	NA	NA	11	TRBJ1-1
CASSSFGGDNTQYF	TGTGCCAGCAGCTCCTTTGGGGGGGATAATACGCAGTATTTT	TRBV7-2	TRBD2	NA	14	TRBJ2-3
CASGTGPYQPQHF	TGCGCCAGCGGGACAGGGCCTTATCAGCCCCAGCATTTT	TRBV4-1	TRBD1	NA	13	TRBJ1-5
CASSFGTGWDLAFF	TGCGCCAGCAGCTTCGGGACAGGGTGGGACTTAGCTTTCTTT	TRBV5-1	TRBD1	NA	14	TRBJ1-1
CASSPRRSSGPGELFF	TGTGCCAGCAGCCCAAGGAGGTCTAGCGGGCCCGGGGAGCTGTTTTTT	TRBV7-9	TRBD2	NA	16	TRBJ2-2
CASSLAGGHIYEQYF	TGCGCCAGCAGCTTGGCTGGGGGACACATCTACGAGCAGTACTTC	TRBV5-1	NA	NA	15	TRBJ2-7
CASSLEAGRFEKLFF	TGTGCCAGCAGCTTAGAGGCAGGGCGTTTTGAAAAACTGTTTTTT	TRBV11-3	NA	NA	15	TRBJ1-4
CASSPGWGALAATDTQYF	TGTGCCAGCAGCCCGGGGTGGGGGGCCCTAGCGGCTACAGATACGCAGTATTTT	TRBV5-8	NA	NA	18	TRBJ2-3
CATSNRDQRTEDTQYF	TGTGCCACCAGCAACAGGGATCAAAGGACGGAAGATACGCAGTATTTT	TRBV4-2	NA	NA	16	TRBJ2-3
CASRLGGTEAFF	TGTGCCAGCCGGCTGGGGGGCACTGAAGCTTTCTTT	TRBV27	NA	once	12	TRBJ1-1
CASSLGGDTQYF	TGCGCCAGCAGCTTAGGGGGAGATACGCAGTATTTT	TRBV5-1	NA	once	12	TRBJ2-3
CASSMNGRQGGETQYF	TGCGCCAGCAGCATGAACGGAAGACAGGGAGGAGAGACCCAGTACTTC	TRBV5-1	NA	NA	16	TRBJ2-5
CASSQDTVSGNTIYF	TGTGCCAGCAGCCAAGATACGGTCTCTGGAAACACCATATATTTT	TRBV3-1/TRBV3-2	NA	NA	15	TRBJ1-3
CASRRGGIGDTQYF	TGTGCCAGCAGGAGAGGGGGTATAGGAGATACGCAGTATTTT	TRBV6-5	NA	NA	14	TRBJ2-3
CASSQDLQAEEGETQYF	TGTGCCAGCAGCCAAGATCTGCAAGCGGAAGAAGGAGAGACCCAGTACTTC	TRBV4-2	NA	NA	17	TRBJ2-5
CASSLDRGGGSPLHF	TGTGCCAGCAGCTTAGATAGGGGGGGTGGTTCACCCCTCCACTTT	TRBV11-2	NA	NA	15	TRBJ1-6
CATSDPGQGNWPQHF	TGTGCCACCAGTGATCCGGGACAGGGAAACTGGCCCCAGCATTTT	TRBV24-1	TRBD1	NA	15	TRBJ1-5
CASRTGGGGANVLTF	TGTGCCAGCCGGACAGGGGGCGGAGGGGCCAACGTCCTGACTTTC	TRBV11-3	TRBD1	NA	15	TRBJ2-6
CASSRRQGANYGYTF	TGTGCCAGCAGTCGAAGACAGGGGGCGAACTATGGCTACACCTTC	TRBV27	TRBD1	NA	15	TRBJ1-2
CASSQDTSTNYGYTF	TGCGCCAGCAGCCAAGACACCTCTACTAACTATGGCTACACCTTC	TRBV4-1	NA	NA	15	TRBJ1-2
CASNYRGDANYGYTF	TGTGCCAGCAACTACAGGGGCGACGCTAACTATGGCTACACCTTC	TRBV28	TRBD1	NA	15	TRBJ1-2
CASSSGQGADGYTF	TGCGCCAGCAGCTCAGGACAGGGGGCGGATGGCTACACCTTC	TRBV5-1	TRBD1	once	14	TRBJ1-2
CASSQAGTGYGYTF	TGTGCCAGCAGCCAGGCCGGGACAGGCTATGGCTACACCTTC	TRBV14	TRBD1	few	14	TRBJ1-2
CASSSGGAGHEAFF	TGTGCCAGTAGCTCCGGGGGTGCAGGGCATGAAGCTTTCTTT	TRBV19	NA	NA	14	TRBJ1-1
CASSQDQAGGPSLVTGELFF	TGCGCCAGCAGCCAAGATCAAGCGGGAGGGCCCTCTTTGGTCACCGGGGAGCTGTTTTTT	TRBV4-1	TRBD2	NA	20	TRBJ2-2
CASSLAGLAQDNEQFF	TGCGCCAGCAGCTTGGCGGGACTGGCACAAGACAATGAGCAGTTCTTC	TRBV5-1	NA	NA	16	TRBJ2-1
CASSLGRAETQYF	TGTGCCAGCAGTTTGGGCAGGGCAGAGACCCAGTACTTC	TRBV28	NA	NA	13	TRBJ2-5
CASSLDGPGRGYGYTF	TGTGCCAGCAGTTTAGACGGTCCAGGGAGGGGGTATGGCTACACCTTC	TRBV28	NA	once	16	TRBJ1-2
CASSAGGLQPQHF	TGTGCCAGCAGTGCTGGAGGGTTACAGCCCCAGCATTTT	TRBV25-1	NA	NA	13	TRBJ1-5
CASLSRVPYEQYF	TGTGCCAGCTTGAGCAGGGTCCCATACGAGCAGTACTTC	TRBV6-5	NA	once	13	TRBJ2-7
CASSLRGGGNTGELFF	TGTGCCAGCAGCTTAAGGGGGGGCGGTAACACCGGGGAGCTGTTTTTT	TRBV7-2	NA	NA	16	TRBJ2-2
CASSPLWTGEAEQFF	TGTGCCAGCAGCCCCTTATGGACAGGGGAAGCTGAGCAGTTCTTC	TRBV7-9	TRBD1	NA	15	TRBJ2-1
CASSYSAGSNYGYTF	TGTGCCAGCAGTTACTCCGCGGGGTCTAACTATGGCTACACCTTC	TRBV6-5	NA	NA	15	TRBJ1-2
CASSPGTPGIKTQYF	TGTGCCAGCAGCCCCGGGACACCAGGTATAAAGACCCAGTACTTC	TRBV5-4	NA	NA	15	TRBJ2-5
CASSLGDTGELFF	TGTGCCAGCAGCTTAGGAGACACCGGGGAGCTGTTTTTT	TRBV7-2	NA	NA	13	TRBJ2-2
CSAGTGHYSNQPQHF	TGCAGCGCCGGGACAGGGCACTATAGCAATCAGCCCCAGCATTTT	TRBV29-1	TRBD1	NA	15	TRBJ1-5
CASSSGGPQHF	TGTGCCAGCAGTTCCGGAGGCCCCCAGCATTTT	TRBV6-5	NA	once	11	TRBJ1-5
CASSRGTGDMNTEAFF	TGTGCCAGTAGTAGAGGGACAGGAGACATGAACACTGAAGCTTTCTTT	TRBV19	TRBD1	NA	16	TRBJ1-1
CASSYLAGGLETQYF	TGTGCCAGCAGTTACCTAGCGGGGGGGCTGGAGACCCAGTACTTC	TRBV27	TRBD2	NA	15	TRBJ2-5
CASRLTGGGTEAFF	TGTGCCAGCAGGCTCACGGGGGGTGGGACTGAAGCTTTCTTT	TRBV6-5	NA	NA	14	TRBJ1-1
CATSRQRGNSPLHF	TGTGCCACCAGCAGGCAGAGGGGGAATTCACCCCTCCACTTT	TRBV15	NA	NA	14	TRBJ1-6
CASSQQGLYGYTF	TGTGCCAGCAGCCAACAGGGGCTCTATGGCTACACCTTC	TRBV16	NA	NA	13	TRBJ1-2
CASAGGRGSSLQF	TGTGCCAGCGCCGGGGGGCGCGGGAGTTCCCTGCAGTTT	TRBV3-1/TRBV3-2	NA	NA	13	TRBJ1-3
CASSHRTGDRSAEAFF	TGTGCCAGCAGCCATAGGACAGGGGATAGGAGCGCTGAAGCTTTCTTT	TRBV2	TRBD1	NA	16	TRBJ1-1
CASSRGGRAEAFF	TGTGCCAGCAGTCGTGGGGGGAGGGCTGAAGCTTTCTTT	TRBV6-5	NA	NA	13	TRBJ1-1
CASSSRWGESTEAFF	TGTGCCAGCAGTAGTCGATGGGGGGAGAGTACTGAAGCTTTCTTT	TRBV25-1	NA	NA	15	TRBJ1-1
CASSEPRQGRSGANVLTF	TGTGCCAGCAGTGAACCCAGGCAGGGGCGCTCTGGGGCCAACGTCCTGACTTTC	TRBV6-1	NA	NA	18	TRBJ2-6
CASSLQGAHQPQHF	TGTGCCAGCAGTTTACAGGGGGCGCATCAGCCCCAGCATTTT	TRBV27	TRBD1	NA	14	TRBJ1-5
CASSWTSGGPGELFF	TGTGCCAGCAGCTGGACTAGCGGGGGTCCCGGGGAGCTGTTTTTT	TRBV5-4	TRBD2	NA	15	TRBJ2-2
CASSRIGATNTGELFF	TGTGCCAGCAGTCGAATTGGGGCGACGAACACCGGGGAGCTGTTTTTT	TRBV28	NA	NA	16	TRBJ2-2
CASSVGQRSYGYTF	TGTGCCAGCAGTGTGGGCCAAAGAAGCTATGGCTACACCTTC	TRBV2	NA	NA	14	TRBJ1-2
CASSATTSGGAYEQYF	TGTGCCAGCAGTGCCACGACTAGCGGGGGGGCTTACGAGCAGTACTTC	TRBV6-1	TRBD2	NA	16	TRBJ2-7
CASSKVLTSGESGTYNEQFF	TGTGCCAGCAGCAAAGTCCTCACTAGCGGGGAGTCGGGCACCTACAATGAGCAGTTCTTC	TRBV21-1	NA	NA	20	TRBJ2-1
CASSLAAGNQPQHF	TGTGCCAGCAGCTTAGCGGCCGGCAATCAGCCCCAGCATTTT	TRBV7-2	NA	NA	14	TRBJ1-5
CASSPPRISGNTIYF	TGTGCCAGCTCACCACCCAGGATCTCTGGAAACACCATATATTTT	TRBV18	NA	NA	15	TRBJ1-3
CASSPGAGNTIYF	TGTGCCAGCAGCCCCGGGGCTGGAAACACCATATATTTT	TRBV25-1	NA	NA	13	TRBJ1-3
CASSQEGQGAPYAKSDGINQPQHF	TGTGCCAGCAGCCAAGAGGGACAGGGGGCGCCGTATGCTAAATCCGATGGAATCAATCAGCCCCAGCATTTT	TRBV3-1/TRBV3-2	TRBD1	NA	24	TRBJ1-5